This entry lists 12 T cell receptor beta chains sequenced from one sample in a study of T cells after yellow fever vaccination. TCRdb reprocessed the 5' RACE reads with MiXCR, giving one entry per CDR3 protein. The sample contains 300,000 to 350,000 distinct CDR3 sequences, around 3.9% of which appear only once. The material sequenced was PBMCs, taken 5 days after the yellow fever booster vaccination. Receptors were obtained from a man between 18 and 35 years old who received the YFV17D yellow fever vaccine.

This clonotype was detected only a few times. V usage is TRBV6-2 or TRBV6-3 and J usage is TRBJ2-3, with D unclear. Germline V CDR1 and CDR2: MNHEY, SVGEGT. CDR3 size: 12 residues. Trimming removed 1 base from V and 6 bases from J, with 5 bases in between. CDR3 bases: TGTGCCAGCAGTTACTTAGGGGATACGCAGTATTTT. Translation: CASSYLGDTQYF.

The table lists this clonotype with many counts. This chain uses TRBV7-3 with TRBJ2-1; D is uncertain. Germline lookup yields CDR1 SGHTA and CDR2 FQGTGA. Trimming stripped 2 bases from V and 6 bases from J, with 14 bases between. CDR3 size: 15 residues. The CDR3 loop reads CASSLSLTSGNEQFF. Written as DNA, the CDR3 is TGTGCCAGCAGCTTATCACTGACGTCAGGCAATGAGCAGTTCTTC.

This clonotype was detected a few times. CDR3 DNA: TGTGCCAGTAGTATCCCCCCGGGGAGAGGAAGCACTGAAGCTTTCTTT. Its protein product is CASSIPPGRGSTEAFF. The rearrangement links TRBV19 to TRBJ1-1; D ambiguous. The ends were cut back, 3 bases at V and 4 bases at J, with 18 bases in the middle. The CDR3 length is 16 residues. CDR1 is LNHDA, CDR2 SQIVND, per germline (reference sequence).

The chain joins TRBV5-1 to TRBJ1-1; the D gene is possibly TRBD1 (6 bases). This CDR3 has 13 residues. The ends were cut back, 1 base at V and 5 bases at J, with 9 bases in the middle. Germline values: CDR1 SGHRS, CDR2 YFSETQ. CDR3 nucleotide sequence: TGCGCCAGCAGCTTGACAGGGATTACTGAAGCTTTCTTT. It yields the protein CASSLTGITEAFF.

CDR3 loop: CATSKTSARQETQYF. CDR3 DNA sequence: TGTGCCACCAGCAAGACTAGCGCTCGCCAAGAGACCCAGTACTTC. V is TRBV15 and J is TRBJ2-5, with 8 bases fitting TRBD2. CDR1 and CDR2 from the germline V gene are LNHNV and YYDKDF (reference sequence). The V segment lost 4 bases and the J segment 1 base; nucleotides outside the gene matches: 5. The CDR3 covers 15 residues.

This clonotype was detected only a few times. V and J are TRBV12-3 or TRBV12-4 and TRBJ1-1; possibly TRBD1 for D (5 bases). This CDR3 comprises 15 residues. V was shortened by 0 bases and J by 4 bases, with 12 bases between the two germline ends. The CDR3 bases are TGTGCCAGCAGTTTAGCGGGGGGGGTTGGCACTGAAGCTTTCTTT. Encoded protein: CASSLAGGVGTEAFF.

This clonotype was seen a handful of times. The gene calls are TRBV20-1 and TRBJ1-5; D may be TRBD1 (5 bases). The V end was cut by 0 bases, the J end by 2 bases, with 11 bases between. Germline CDR1 and CDR2: DFQATT and SNEGSKA (reference sequence). The CDR3 is 15 amino acids. For the CDR3, the DNA is TGCAGTGCTAGAGACAGGGTGCGGGGCAATCAGCCCCAGCATTTT. Translation gives CSARDRVRGNQPQHF.

This clonotype was seen at least ten times. The genes are TRBV6-6 and TRBJ1-5; D uncertain. The length of the CDR3 is 14 residues. CDR1 and CDR2 from the germline V gene are MNHNY and SVGAGI (reference sequence). The V end was cut by 8 bases, the J end by 0 bases, with 11 bases between. The CDR3 DNA sequence: TGTGCCAGCCGAGGTACATATAGCAATCAGCCCCAGCATTTT. Translated: CASRGTYSNQPQHF.

This clonotype was counted a few times. DNA for the CDR3: TGTGCCACCAGCAGATCAGATACGCAGTATTTT. Translating it yields CATSRSDTQYF. The J gene is TRBJ2-3, the V gene TRBV15; D remains unclear. This CDR3 has 11 residues. Germline V gene sequence: CDR1 LNHNV, CDR2 YYDKDF (reference sequence). V gave up 2 bases and J gave up 4 bases, with 1 base separating them.

This clonotype was counted many times. This sequence joins TRBV6-2 or TRBV6-3 and TRBJ2-6; D may be TRBD1 or TRBD2 (5 bases each). Germline V CDR1 and CDR2: MNHEY, SVGEGT. The CDR3 covers 14 residues. The V and J ends lost 2 bases and 3 bases respectively, with 5 bases between them. The CDR3 sequence: CASSYGGGANVLTF. CDR3 nucleotide sequence: TGTGCCAGCAGTTACGGGGGTGGGGCCAACGTCCTGACTTTC.

Only a few counts were recorded for this clonotype. The CDR3 DNA follows: TGTGCCAGCAGCCCCGGGGGGTCGAGGGTTGAAGCTTTCTTT. Encoded protein: CASSPGGSRVEAFF. The chain combines TRBV7-9 with TRBJ1-1, with D perhaps TRBD1 (5 bases). CDR1 is SEHNR and CDR2 is FQNEAQ in the germline V gene (reference sequence). CDR3 length: 14 residues. The V and J ends lost 5 bases and 7 bases respectively, with 17 bases between them.

This clonotype was recorded many times. The rearrangement joins TRBV28 to TRBJ2-3; 10 bases are shared with TRBD2. Trimming at V came to 6 bases and at J to 2 bases, leaving 5 bases not matched to a gene. The CDR3 length is 15 residues. Germline CDR1 is MDHEN and CDR2 is SYDVKM. CDR3 protein: CASSTSGESTDTQYF. The CDR3, as DNA: TGTGCCAGCAGCACTAGCGGGGAGTCCACAGATACGCAGTATTTT.